The 21 T cell receptor beta chains below come from one sample, sequenced in a study of T cells in Graves' hyperthyroidism and ophthalmopathy. Regions amplified from RNA transcripts were the TCR beta CDR3 regions. The TCR CDR3 was amplified in a first-round RT-PCR using the HTBI primer set. TCRdb reprocessed the multiplex PCR reads with MiXCR, giving one entry per CDR3 protein. The table lists around 700,000 distinct CDR3 sequences, about a third of them singletons. Sequenced: blood. Source of these receptors: a woman aged 40 to 50 with Graves' hyperthyroidism.

For the CDR3, the DNA is TGTGCCAGCAGCCTCGGGTCGGGGGCGCTTGGGTACGAGCAGTACTTC. Its protein is CASSLGSGALGYEQYF. The rearrangement uses TRBV13 and TRBJ2-7, with D perhaps assigned TRBD1 or TRBD2 (6 bases each). The germline V and J ends were trimmed by 5 bases and 4 bases, with 21 bases remaining between them. This CDR3 has 16 amino acids. Looked up from germline, CDR1 is PRHDT and CDR2 is FYEKMQ (reference sequence). The full variable domain, completed using reference TRBV13 and TRBJ2-7, is AAGVIQSPRHLIKEKRETATLKCYPIPRHDTVYWYQQGPGQDPQFLISFYEKMQSDKGSIPDRFSAQQFSDYHSELNMSSLELGDSALYFCASSLGSGALGYEQYFGPGTRLTVT.

As regards this clonotype: This may arise from a read error, as a much more abundant clone is one base away. Since the CDR3 does not end with the conserved phenylalanine or tryptophan, this likely comes from a read error. The chain has TRBV5-1 and TRBJ1-1, with 7 bases matching TRBD1. This CDR3 is built from 13 residues. Looked up from germline, CDR1 is SGHRS and CDR2 is YFSETQ. The V and J ends lost 3 bases and 6 bases, in that order; junction bases with no gene match: 5. The CDR3 region is CASSYQGESEAFL. DNA for the CDR3: TGCGCCAGCAGCTACCAGGGGGAGTCTGAAGCTTTCCTT.

In its sample, this clonotype was seen many times. The V and J genes are TRBV5-4 and TRBJ2-7, with 7 bases fitting TRBD2. CDR3 length: 13 amino acids. The V and J ends lost 4 bases and 8 bases, in that order; junction bases with no gene match: 9. Looked up from germline, CDR1 is SGHNT and CDR2 is YYREEE (reference sequence). The CDR3, as DNA: TGTGCCAGCAGCCCCTGGACTAGTCCCCAGCAGTACTTC. Amino acid sequence: CASSPWTSPQQYF.

The chain recombines TRBV7-9 with TRBJ2-2; D is perhaps TRBD1 or TRBD2 (5 bases each). Trimming took 5 bases from V and 4 from J, leaving 23 bases between them. Germline CDR1 and CDR2: SEHNR and FQNEAQ (reference sequence). The CDR3 totals 18 residues. CDR3 residues: CASSLRGPAVGSTGELFF. The CDR3 nucleotides are TGTGCCAGCAGCCTTAGGGGCCCGGCGGTGGGGAGCACCGGGGAGCTGTTTTTT.

V usage is TRBV7-2 and J usage is TRBJ2-7; TRBD2 matches 7 bases. The germline CDR1 and CDR2 sequences are SGHTA and FQGNSA. V was pared by 4 bases and J by 2 bases, with 17 bases of the junction left unmatched. The CDR3 consists of 18 residues. CDR3 nucleotide sequence: TGTGCCAGCAGCTCACCTAGCGGCAGCACCGGGGTCCCCTACGAGCAGTACTTC. This codes for CASSSPSGSTGVPYEQYF. Using reference TRBV7-2 and TRBJ2-7 for the parts outside the CDR3, the full variable domain is GAGVSQSPSNKVTEKGKDVELRCDPISGHTALYWYRQSLGQGLEFLIYFQGNSAPDKSGLPSDRFSAERTGGSVSTLTIQRTQQEDSAVYLCASSSPSGSTGVPYEQYFGPGTRLTVT.

This clonotype was detected many times. Here the CDR3 DNA reads TGTGCCAGCAGCGGGTCCGTCCTAGGTGAAGAGCAGTACTTC. Amino acids: CASSGSVLGEEQYF. This sequence joins TRBV9 and TRBJ2-7; D unresolved. The CDR3 extends over 14 amino acids. Trimming removed 3 bases at V and 7 bases at J, with 17 bases between. Germline CDR1 SGDLS, CDR2 YYNGEE.

This chain uses TRBV7-3 with TRBJ2-7, with a weak D call TRBD2 (6 bases). The V gene's germline CDR1 is SGHTA and CDR2 FQGTGA. The V end lost 5 bases, the J end lost 0 bases, and 11 bases lay between the germline ends. This CDR3 has 14 residues. The CDR3: CASSAGTDSYEQYF. The CDR3 bases are TGTGCCAGCAGCGCCGGGACTGACTCCTACGAGCAGTACTTC.

This clonotype was observed a handful of times. Here the CDR3 reads CASSIHSLRHARGTEAFF. The CDR3 DNA sequence: TGTGCCAGTAGTATCCATAGCCTCCGGCATGCGAGAGGCACTGAAGCTTTCTTT. The chain employs TRBV19 and TRBJ1-1; D remains unclear. This CDR3 is 18 amino acids long. Germline CDR1 reads LNHDA; CDR2 reads SQIVND (reference sequence). Trimming shortened V by 3 bases and J by 4 bases, and 24 bases separated the two germline ends. The whole variable domain, filled in from reference TRBV19 and TRBJ1-1, reads DGGITQSPKYLFRKEGQNVTLSCEQNLNHDAMYWYRQDPGQGLRLIYYSQIVNDFQKGDIAEGYSVSREKKESFPLTVTSAQKNPTAFYLCASSIHSLRHARGTEAFFGQGTRLTVV.

This clonotype was seen only a few times. This chain connects TRBV4-1 to TRBJ1-1; 7 bases agree with TRBD1. Trimming removed 1 base from V and 6 bases from J; junction bases left unmatched: 8. This CDR3 is 15 amino acids long. The germline gives CDR1 MGHRA, CDR2 YSYEKL. The DNA of the CDR3 is TGCGCCAGCAGCCAAGGGTTGTCTCAGGGGGCTGAAGCTTTCTTT. Amino acids: CASSQGLSQGAEAFF.

J is TRBJ1-2 and V is TRBV19; TRBD1 might be the D (5 bases). The V gene lost 3 bases and the J gene lost 7 bases, with 9 bases spanning the gap. Germline V gene lookup returns CDR1 LNHDA and CDR2 SQIVND (reference sequence). This CDR3 is 12 amino acids long. The CDR3 here is CASSIEGLGYTF. In DNA form, the CDR3 reads TGTGCCAGTAGTATCGAGGGGCTTGGCTACACCTTC. Together with reference TRBV19 and TRBJ1-2, the CDR3 gives the full variable domain: DGGITQSPKYLFRKEGQNVTLSCEQNLNHDAMYWYRQDPGQGLRLIYYSQIVNDFQKGDIAEGYSVSREKKESFPLTVTSAQKNPTAFYLCASSIEGLGYTFGSGTRLTVV.

This clonotype has more than one count but fewer than ten. The chain uses TRBV7-9 and TRBJ1-2, with D perhaps TRBD1 (6 bases). Between the trimmed V and J ends, which lost 5 bases and 8 bases, there was a span of 27 bases. Germline V gene lookup returns CDR1 SEHNR and CDR2 FQNEAQ (reference sequence). The CDR3 is 17 residues long. The CDR3, as DNA: TGTGCCAGCAGCCCCCCCCCCAGGGGAGAGTTGTTCATAGGCTACACCTTC. Amino acids: CASSPPPRGELFIGYTF.

Turning to this clonotype: The junction does not match germline at one end; this may be a read error. The chain uses TRBV5-5 and TRBJ1-5; no reliable D call. The CDR3 is 16 residues long. Germline CDR1 and CDR2: SGHKS and YYEKEE (reference sequence). The CDR3 loop is CASSRERALPGQPQHF. The CDR3 DNA sequence: TGCGCCAGCAGCCGCGAAAGGGCCCTCCCCGGTCAGCCCCAGCATTTT.

Concerning this clonotype: A much larger clone differs from this one at a single base, so this may be a read error. The J gene is TRBJ2-5, the V gene TRBV19; D possibly corresponds to TRBD2 (5 bases). The germline V and J ends were trimmed by 2 bases and 6 bases, with 10 bases remaining between them. This CDR3 is 13 amino acids long. CDR1 is LNHDA and CDR2 is SQIVND in the germline V gene (reference sequence). The CDR3 region is CASSITGKQTQYF. CDR3 nucleotides: TGTGCCAGTAGTATAACCGGGAAACAGACCCAGTACTTC.

In its sample, this clonotype was seen a few times. The chain is built from TRBV19 and TRBJ1-6; 9 bases fit TRBD1. CDR3 length: 16 amino acids. The V gene end was trimmed by 6 bases and the J gene end by 2 bases; junction bases not matched to a gene: 5. Germline V gives CDR1 LNHDA, CDR2 SQIVND (reference sequence). The CDR3, as DNA: TGTGCCAGTAGGGGACAGGGATTCACCTATAATTCACCCCTCCACTTT. Its translation is CASRGQGFTYNSPLHF.

This chain connects TRBV15 to TRBJ1-2; D is unclear. The V end was cut by 1 base, the J end by 7 bases, with 10 bases between. The CDR3 covers 13 residues. Germline CDR1 LNHNV, CDR2 YYDKDF (reference sequence). The CDR3 reads CATSRVPGSGYTF. CDR3 bases: TGTGCCACCAGCAGAGTCCCGGGCTCTGGCTACACCTTC.

V is TRBV9 and J is TRBJ1-2, with a tentative D call TRBD1 (5 bases). Trimming pared 0 bases from V and 8 bases from J, leaving 11 bases between. The CDR3 totals 13 residues. Per germline, CDR1 SGDLS and CDR2 YYNGEE. CDR3 sequence: CASSVVVGDGYTF. The CDR3, as DNA: TGTGCCAGCAGCGTAGTGGTAGGGGACGGCTACACCTTC.

V usage is TRBV20-1 and J usage is TRBJ2-1; TRBD2 matches 9 bases. Germline CDR1 and CDR2: DFQATT and SNEGSKA (reference sequence). This CDR3 comprises 13 residues. V gave up 3 bases and J gave up 8 bases; unmatched junction bases: 5. The CDR3 DNA follows: TGCAGTGCTAGGCTAGCGGGAATCGATGAGCAGTTCTTC. Protein: CSARLAGIDEQFF.

This clonotype showed up many times. The rearrangement joins TRBV12-3 or TRBV12-4 to TRBJ1-2; D is undetermined. V lost 4 bases to trimming and J lost 8 bases, with 11 bases between them. The CDR3 extends over 12 amino acids. The chain's CDR3 is CASSSRLKGYTF. The CDR3 DNA is TGTGCCAGCAGTTCACGGCTTAAAGGCTACACCTTC.

There are a few counts of this clonotype. The chain is built from TRBV15 and TRBJ1-5, with 8 bases lining up with TRBD1. J gave up 7 bases and V 4 bases, and 9 bases lay outside the gene matches. This CDR3 spans 15 amino acids. CDR1 is LNHNV, CDR2 YYDKDF, per germline (reference sequence). CDR3 residues: CATSMDRASKQPQHF. Written as DNA, the CDR3 is TGTGCCACCAGCATGGACAGGGCCTCAAAGCAGCCCCAGCATTTT. Looking up the rest from reference TRBV15 and TRBJ1-5 gives the full variable domain: DAMVIQNPRYQVTQFGKPVTLSCSQTLNHNVMYWYQQKSSQAPKLLFHYYDKDFNNEADTPDNFQSRRPNTSFCFLDIRSPGLGDTAMYLCATSMDRASKQPQHFGDGTRLSIL.

Turning to this clonotype: A much larger clonotype is one base distant, so this may be a read error. This chain's CDR3 is CASSLDRMSSYGQYF. Written as DNA, the CDR3 is TGTGCCAGCAGCTTGGACAGGATGAGCTCCTACGGGCAGTACTTC. The chain employs TRBV6-1 and TRBJ2-7; TRBD1 aligns across 7 bases. This CDR3 spans 15 amino acids. The germline CDR1 and CDR2 sequences are MNHNS and SASEGT.

As regards this clonotype: This may be a read error: a much more frequent sequence differs by one nucleotide. The J gene is TRBJ1-4, the V gene TRBV29-1; D unclear. The CDR3 spans 13 residues. The germline V gene has CDR1 SQVTM and CDR2 ANQGSEA. CDR3 sequence (DNA): TGCAGCGTTGGTTGGGGAGAAGTTGAAAAACTGGTTTTT. It is translated as CSVGWGEVEKLVF.